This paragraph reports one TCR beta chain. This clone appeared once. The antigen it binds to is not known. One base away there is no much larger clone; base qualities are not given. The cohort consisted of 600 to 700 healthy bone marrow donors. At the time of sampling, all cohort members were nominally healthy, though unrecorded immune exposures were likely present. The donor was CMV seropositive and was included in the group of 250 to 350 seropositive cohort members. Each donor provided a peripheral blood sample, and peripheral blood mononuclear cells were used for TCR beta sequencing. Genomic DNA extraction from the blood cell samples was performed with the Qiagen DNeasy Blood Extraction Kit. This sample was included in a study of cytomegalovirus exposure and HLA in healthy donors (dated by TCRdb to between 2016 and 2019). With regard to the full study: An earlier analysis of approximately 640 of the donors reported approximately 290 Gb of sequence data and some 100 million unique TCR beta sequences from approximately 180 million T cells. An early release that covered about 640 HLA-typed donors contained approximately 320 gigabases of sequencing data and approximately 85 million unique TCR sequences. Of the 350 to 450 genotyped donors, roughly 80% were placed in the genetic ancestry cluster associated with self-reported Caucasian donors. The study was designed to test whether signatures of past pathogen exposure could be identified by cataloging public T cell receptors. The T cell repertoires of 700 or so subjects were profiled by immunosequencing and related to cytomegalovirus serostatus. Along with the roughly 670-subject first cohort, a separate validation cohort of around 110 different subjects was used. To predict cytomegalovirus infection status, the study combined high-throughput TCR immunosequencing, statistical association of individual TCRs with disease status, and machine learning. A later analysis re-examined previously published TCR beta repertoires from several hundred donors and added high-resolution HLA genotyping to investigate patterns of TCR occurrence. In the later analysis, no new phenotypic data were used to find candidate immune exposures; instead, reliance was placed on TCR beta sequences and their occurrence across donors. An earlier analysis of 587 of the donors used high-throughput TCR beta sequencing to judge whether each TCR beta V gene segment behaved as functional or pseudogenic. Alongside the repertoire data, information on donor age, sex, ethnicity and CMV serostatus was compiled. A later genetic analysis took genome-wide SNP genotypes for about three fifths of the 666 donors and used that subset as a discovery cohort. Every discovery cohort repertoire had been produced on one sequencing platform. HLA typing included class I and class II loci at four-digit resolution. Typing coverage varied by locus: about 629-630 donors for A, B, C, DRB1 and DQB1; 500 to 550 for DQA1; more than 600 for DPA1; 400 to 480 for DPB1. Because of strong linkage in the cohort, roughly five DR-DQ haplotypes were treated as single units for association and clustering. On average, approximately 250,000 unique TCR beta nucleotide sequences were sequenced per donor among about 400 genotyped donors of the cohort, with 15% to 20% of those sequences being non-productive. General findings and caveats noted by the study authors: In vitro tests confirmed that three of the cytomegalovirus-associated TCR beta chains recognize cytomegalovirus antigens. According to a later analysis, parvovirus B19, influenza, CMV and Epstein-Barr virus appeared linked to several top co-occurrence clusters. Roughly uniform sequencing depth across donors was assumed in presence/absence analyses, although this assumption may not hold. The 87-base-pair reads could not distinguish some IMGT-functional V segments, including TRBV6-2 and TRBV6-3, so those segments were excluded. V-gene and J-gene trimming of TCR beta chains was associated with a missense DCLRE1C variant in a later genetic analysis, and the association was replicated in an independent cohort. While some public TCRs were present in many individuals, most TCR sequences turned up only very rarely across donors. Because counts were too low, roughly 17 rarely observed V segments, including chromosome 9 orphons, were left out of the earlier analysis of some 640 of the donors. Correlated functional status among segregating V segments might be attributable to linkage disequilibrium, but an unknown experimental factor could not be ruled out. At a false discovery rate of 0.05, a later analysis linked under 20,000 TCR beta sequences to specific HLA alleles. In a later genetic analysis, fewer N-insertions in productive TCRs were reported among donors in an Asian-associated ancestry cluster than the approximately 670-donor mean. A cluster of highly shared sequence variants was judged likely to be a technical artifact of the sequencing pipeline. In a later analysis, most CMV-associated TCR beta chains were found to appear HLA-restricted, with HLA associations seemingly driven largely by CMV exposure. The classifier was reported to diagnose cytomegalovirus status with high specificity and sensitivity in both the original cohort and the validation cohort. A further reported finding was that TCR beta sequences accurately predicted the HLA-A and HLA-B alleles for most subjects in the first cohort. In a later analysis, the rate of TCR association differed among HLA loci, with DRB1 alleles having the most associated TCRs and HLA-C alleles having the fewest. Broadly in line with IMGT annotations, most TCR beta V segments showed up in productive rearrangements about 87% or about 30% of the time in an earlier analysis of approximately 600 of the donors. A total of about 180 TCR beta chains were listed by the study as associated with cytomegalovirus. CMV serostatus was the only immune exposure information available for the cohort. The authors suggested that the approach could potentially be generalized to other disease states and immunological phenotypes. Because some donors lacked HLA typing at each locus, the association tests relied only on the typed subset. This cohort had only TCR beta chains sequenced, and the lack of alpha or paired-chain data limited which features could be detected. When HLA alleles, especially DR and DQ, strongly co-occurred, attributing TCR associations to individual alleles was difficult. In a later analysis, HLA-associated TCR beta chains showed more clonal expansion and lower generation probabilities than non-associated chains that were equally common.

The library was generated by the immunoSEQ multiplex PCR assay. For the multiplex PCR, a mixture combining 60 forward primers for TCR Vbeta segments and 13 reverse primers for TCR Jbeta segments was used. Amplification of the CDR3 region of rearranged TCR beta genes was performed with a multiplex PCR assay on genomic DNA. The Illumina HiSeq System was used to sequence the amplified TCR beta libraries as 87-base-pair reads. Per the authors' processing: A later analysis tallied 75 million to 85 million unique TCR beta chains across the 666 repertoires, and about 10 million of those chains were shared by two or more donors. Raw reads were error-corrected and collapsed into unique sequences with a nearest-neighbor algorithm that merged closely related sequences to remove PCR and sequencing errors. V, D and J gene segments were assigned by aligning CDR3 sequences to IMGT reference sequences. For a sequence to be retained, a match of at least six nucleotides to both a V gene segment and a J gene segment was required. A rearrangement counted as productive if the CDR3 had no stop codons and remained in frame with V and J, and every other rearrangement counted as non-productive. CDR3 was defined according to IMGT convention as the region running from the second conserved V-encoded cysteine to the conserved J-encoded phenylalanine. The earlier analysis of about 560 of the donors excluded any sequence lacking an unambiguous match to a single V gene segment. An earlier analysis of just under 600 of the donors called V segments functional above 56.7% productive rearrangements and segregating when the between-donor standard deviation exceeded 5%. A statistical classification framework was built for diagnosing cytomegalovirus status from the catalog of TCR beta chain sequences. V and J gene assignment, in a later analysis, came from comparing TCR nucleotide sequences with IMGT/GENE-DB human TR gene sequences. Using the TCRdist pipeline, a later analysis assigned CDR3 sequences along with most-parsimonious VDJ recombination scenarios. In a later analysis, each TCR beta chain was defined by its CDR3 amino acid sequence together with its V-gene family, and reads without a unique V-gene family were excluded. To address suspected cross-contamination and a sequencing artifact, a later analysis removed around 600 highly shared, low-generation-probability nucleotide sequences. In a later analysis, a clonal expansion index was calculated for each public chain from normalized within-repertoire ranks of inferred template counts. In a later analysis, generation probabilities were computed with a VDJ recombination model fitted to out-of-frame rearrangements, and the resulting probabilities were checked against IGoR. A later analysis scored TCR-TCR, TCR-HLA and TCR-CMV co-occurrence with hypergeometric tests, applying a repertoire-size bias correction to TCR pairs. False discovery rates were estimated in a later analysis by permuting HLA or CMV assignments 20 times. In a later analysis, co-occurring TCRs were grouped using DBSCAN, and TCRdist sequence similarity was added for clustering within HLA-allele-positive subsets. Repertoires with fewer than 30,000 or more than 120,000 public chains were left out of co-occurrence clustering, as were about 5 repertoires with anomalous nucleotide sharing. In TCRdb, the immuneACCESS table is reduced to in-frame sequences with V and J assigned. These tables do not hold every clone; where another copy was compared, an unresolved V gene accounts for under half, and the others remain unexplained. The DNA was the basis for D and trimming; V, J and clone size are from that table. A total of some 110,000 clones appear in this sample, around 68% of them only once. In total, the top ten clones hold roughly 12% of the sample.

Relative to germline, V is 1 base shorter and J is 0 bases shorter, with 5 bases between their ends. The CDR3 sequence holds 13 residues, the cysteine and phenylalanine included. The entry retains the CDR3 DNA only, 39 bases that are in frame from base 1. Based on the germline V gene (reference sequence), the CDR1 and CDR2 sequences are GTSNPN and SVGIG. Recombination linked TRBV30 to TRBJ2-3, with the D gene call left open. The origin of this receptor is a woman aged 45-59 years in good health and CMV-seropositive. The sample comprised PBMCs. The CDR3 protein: CAWSATSTDTQYF. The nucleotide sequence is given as TGTGCCTGGAGTGCCACTAGCACAGATACGCAGTATTTT.